The rows below give T cell receptor beta chains drawn from one sample of a study of blood T cell repertoires in COVID-19. The data were produced by immunoSEQ multiplex PCR, yet TCRdb's version contains in-frame clones alone and is incomplete. This sample yields fewer than 350,000 clones, of which approximately 91% are seen a single time; 1.7% belongs to the top ten. What was sequenced was PBMCs or T cells enriched from blood (not recorded which). The origin of the receptors is a woman in her thirties or forties who had recovered from COVID-19. The CDR3 runs from the conserved cysteine through the conserved F or W. Each record gives: CDR3 protein, D gene, V gene, J gene. The D gene is left open where the match is weak.

CASSLSSFRHGNTEAFF	-	TRBV3-1/TRBV3-2	TRBJ1-1
CASTEDRVYEQYF	TRBD1	TRBV16	TRBJ2-7
CASNRGLAASYEQYF	TRBD2	TRBV9	TRBJ2-7
CASSVDPYSSSKTQYF	-	TRBV9	TRBJ2-5
CASNSGRETQYF	-	TRBV5-1	TRBJ2-5
CAWSLQQGTPTDTQYF	TRBD1	TRBV30	TRBJ2-3
CASSSGTGTGARNTEAFF	TRBD1	TRBV5-1	TRBJ1-1
CASGPLGGQPQHF	-	TRBV2	TRBJ1-5
CASSRGPTNYGYTF	-	TRBV7-8	TRBJ1-2
CASSPSILRHEQYF	-	TRBV7-9	TRBJ2-7
CASKPRVLISGCNYGYTF	-	TRBV23-1	TRBJ1-2
CASSAQDRNTEAFF	-	TRBV9	TRBJ1-1
CASSPPAENGYTF	-	TRBV3-1/TRBV3-2	TRBJ1-2
CASSPMGGGNQPQHF	-	TRBV18	TRBJ1-5
CASNQSRGGTSTGELFF	-	TRBV6-6	TRBJ2-2
CASSWPGTGGNTIYF	TRBD1	TRBV5-6	TRBJ1-3
CASSLARTSGGTLPYTDTQYF	TRBD2	TRBV5-1	TRBJ2-3
CASTGGAGQETQYF	TRBD2	TRBV2	TRBJ2-5
CASEPGDRTPSYEQYF	TRBD1	TRBV2	TRBJ2-7
CASSTRTANTEAFF	-	TRBV19	TRBJ1-1
CATAVRWAVKNIQYF	-	TRBV6-5	TRBJ2-4
CAISGTDYEQYF	-	TRBV10-3	TRBJ2-7
CASSVNRVGYTF	-	TRBV5-6	TRBJ1-2
CATGTDYSNQPQHF	TRBD1	TRBV6-5	TRBJ1-5
CASSFGTANTEAFF	-	TRBV11-2	TRBJ1-1
CASTSGQFYGYTF	TRBD1	TRBV6-5	TRBJ1-2
CSVFGTAPYEQYF	TRBD1	TRBV29-1	TRBJ2-7
CASSPRQAWEQFF	-	TRBV6-5	TRBJ2-1
CASSPGAPYEQYF	-	TRBV6-5	TRBJ2-7
CASSVVSGDTQYF	-	TRBV9	TRBJ2-3
CASSSLPSSAYEQYF	-	TRBV7-9	TRBJ2-7
CASSAGTVPEKLFF	TRBD1	TRBV5-1	TRBJ1-4
CASRLTGTDYNEQFF	TRBD1	TRBV7-3	TRBJ2-1
CASSSSIPICRKNIQYF	-	TRBV3-1/TRBV3-2	TRBJ2-4
CASSRTGPNTEAFF	TRBD1	TRBV27	TRBJ1-1
CASSRSTMGTGEAFF	-	TRBV27	TRBJ1-1
CASSERTGLGTEAFF	TRBD1	TRBV25-1	TRBJ1-1
CASSRRAGAILFEQFF	-	TRBV21-1	TRBJ2-1
CASSLDMNTEAFF	-	TRBV7-9	TRBJ1-1
CASSSGTGNYGYTF	TRBD1	TRBV27	TRBJ1-2
CASSDGAVANEQYF	-	TRBV25-1	TRBJ2-7
CASSQDRTVTIRQQYF	-	TRBV4-3	TRBJ2-7
CASSLGNGKSYNEQFF	-	TRBV5-4	TRBJ2-1
CASSPGPGQGEIYGYTF	TRBD1	TRBV27	TRBJ1-2
CASSSSPGQTSGNTIYF	TRBD1	TRBV7-2	TRBJ1-3
CASSLAGELSRTQYF	TRBD2	TRBV6-2/TRBV6-3	TRBJ2-3
CASSQDLENSPLHF	-	TRBV3-1/TRBV3-2	TRBJ1-6
CASNRGPNTEAFF	TRBD1	TRBV19	TRBJ1-1